This T cell receptor beta chain was sequenced for a study of T cells in Graves' hyperthyroidism and ophthalmopathy. This clonotype was recorded a few times. The source material, RNA transcripts, was used to amplify TCR beta CDR3 regions. Primed by the HTBI set, a first-round RT-PCR was run on the TCR CDR3. In TCRdb, the multiplex PCR reads were re-called with MiXCR into one record per CDR3 protein. The sample has about 530,000 distinct CDR3 sequences, more than 15% seen once. Diagnoses were made from clinical symptoms, serum measures (thyroxine and TRAb), thyroid ultrasound and orbital computed tomography. The specimen sequenced was blood. The receptor's source is a woman between 18 and 29 years old with Graves' ophthalmopathy.

Written as DNA, the CDR3 is TGTGCCAGCAGCTCAGGGAAACTCATGAACACTGAAGCTTTCTTT. As protein: CASSSGKLMNTEAFF. J is TRBJ1-1 and V is TRBV5-8; D is perhaps TRBD1 (5 bases). Trimming cost V 3 bases and J 0 bases, with 12 bases left between them. Germline V CDR1 and CDR2: SGHTS, YDEGEE. The length of the CDR3 is 15 residues.